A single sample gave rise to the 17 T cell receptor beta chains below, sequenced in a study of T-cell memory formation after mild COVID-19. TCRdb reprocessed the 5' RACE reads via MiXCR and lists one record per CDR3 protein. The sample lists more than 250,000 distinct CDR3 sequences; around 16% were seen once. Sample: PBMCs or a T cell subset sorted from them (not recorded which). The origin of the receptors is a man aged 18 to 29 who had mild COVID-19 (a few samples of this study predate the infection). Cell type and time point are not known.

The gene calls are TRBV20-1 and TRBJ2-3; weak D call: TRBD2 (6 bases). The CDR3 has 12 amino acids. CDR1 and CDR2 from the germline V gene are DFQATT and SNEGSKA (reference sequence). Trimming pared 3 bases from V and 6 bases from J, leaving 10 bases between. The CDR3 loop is CSARRDADTQYF. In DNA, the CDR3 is TGCAGTGCTAGGCGGGACGCCGATACGCAGTATTTT.

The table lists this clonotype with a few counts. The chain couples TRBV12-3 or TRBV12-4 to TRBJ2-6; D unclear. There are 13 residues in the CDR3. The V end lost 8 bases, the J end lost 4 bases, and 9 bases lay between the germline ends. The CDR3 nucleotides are TGTGCCAGCGCTGGCGGAGGGGCCAACGTCCTGACTTTC. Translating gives CASAGGGANVLTF.

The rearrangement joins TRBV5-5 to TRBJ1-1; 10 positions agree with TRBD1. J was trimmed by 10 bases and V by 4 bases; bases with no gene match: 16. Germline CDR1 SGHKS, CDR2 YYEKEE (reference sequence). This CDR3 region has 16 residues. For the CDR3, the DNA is TGTGCCAGCAGCCTCATGACAGGGGGCGCGACGGCCCGAGCTTTCTTT. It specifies CASSLMTGGATARAFF.

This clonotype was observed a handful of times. The CDR3 DNA reads as TGCAGCGTTGAATGGCGGGCTAGGAACAATGAGCAGTTCTTC. Translation gives CSVEWRARNNEQFF. J is TRBJ2-1 and V is TRBV29-1; weak D call: TRBD2 (5 bases). In germline, CDR1 is SQVTM, CDR2 ANQGSEA. This CDR3 has 14 amino acids. Trimming removed 2 bases from V and 5 bases from J, with 13 bases in between.

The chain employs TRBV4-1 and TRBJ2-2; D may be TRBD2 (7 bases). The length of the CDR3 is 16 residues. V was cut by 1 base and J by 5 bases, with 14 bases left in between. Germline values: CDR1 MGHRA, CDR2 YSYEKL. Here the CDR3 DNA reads TGCGCCAGCAGCCAAGGTTTACAGGGAGGGACCGGGGAGCTGTTTTTT. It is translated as CASSQGLQGGTGELFF.

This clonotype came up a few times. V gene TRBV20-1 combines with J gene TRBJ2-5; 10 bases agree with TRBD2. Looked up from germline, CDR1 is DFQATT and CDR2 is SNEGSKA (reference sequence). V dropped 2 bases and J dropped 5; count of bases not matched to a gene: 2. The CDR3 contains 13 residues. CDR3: CSARLGLAETQYF. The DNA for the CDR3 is TGCAGTGCTAGACTGGGACTAGCGGAGACCCAGTACTTC.

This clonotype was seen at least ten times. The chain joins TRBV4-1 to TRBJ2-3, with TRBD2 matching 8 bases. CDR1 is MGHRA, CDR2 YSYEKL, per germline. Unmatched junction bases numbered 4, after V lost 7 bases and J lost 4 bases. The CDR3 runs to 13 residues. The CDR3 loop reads CASNGGAADTQYF. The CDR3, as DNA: TGCGCCAGCAACGGGGGGGCCGCAGATACGCAGTATTTT.

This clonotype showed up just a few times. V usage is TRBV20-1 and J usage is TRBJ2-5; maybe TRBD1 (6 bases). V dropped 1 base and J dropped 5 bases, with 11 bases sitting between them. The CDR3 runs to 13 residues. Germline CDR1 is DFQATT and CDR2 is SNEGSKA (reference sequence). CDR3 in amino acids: CSARGRGRETQYF. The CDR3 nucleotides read TGCAGTGCTAGAGGCAGGGGAAGGGAGACCCAGTACTTC.

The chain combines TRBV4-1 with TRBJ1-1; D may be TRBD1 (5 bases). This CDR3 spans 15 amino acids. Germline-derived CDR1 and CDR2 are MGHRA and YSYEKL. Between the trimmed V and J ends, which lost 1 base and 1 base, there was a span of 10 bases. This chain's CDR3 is CASSQGRDGNTEAFF. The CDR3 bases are TGCGCCAGCAGCCAAGGAAGGGACGGGAACACTGAAGCTTTCTTT.

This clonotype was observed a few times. CDR3 residues: CSAEVVGTGNPSTDTQYF. The CDR3, as DNA: TGCAGCGCCGAGGTGGTCGGGACAGGCAACCCTAGCACAGATACGCAGTATTTT. The chain carries TRBV29-1 and TRBJ2-3, with TRBD1 matching 8 bases. In germline, CDR1 is SQVTM, CDR2 ANQGSEA. CDR3 length: 18 amino acids. Trimming removed 7 bases from V and 0 bases from J; junction bases left unmatched: 18.

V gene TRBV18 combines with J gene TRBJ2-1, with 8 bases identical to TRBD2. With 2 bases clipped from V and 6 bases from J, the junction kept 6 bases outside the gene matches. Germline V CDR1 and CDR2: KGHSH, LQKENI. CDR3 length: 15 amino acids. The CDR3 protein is CASSPASGGVNEQFF. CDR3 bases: TGTGCCAGCTCACCAGCGAGCGGGGGTGTCAATGAGCAGTTCTTC.

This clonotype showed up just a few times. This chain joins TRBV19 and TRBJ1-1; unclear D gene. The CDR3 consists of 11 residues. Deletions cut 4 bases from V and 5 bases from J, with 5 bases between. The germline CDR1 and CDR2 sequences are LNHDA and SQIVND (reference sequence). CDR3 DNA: TGTGCCAGTAGTACACGAACTGAAGCTTTCTTT. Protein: CASSTRTEAFF.

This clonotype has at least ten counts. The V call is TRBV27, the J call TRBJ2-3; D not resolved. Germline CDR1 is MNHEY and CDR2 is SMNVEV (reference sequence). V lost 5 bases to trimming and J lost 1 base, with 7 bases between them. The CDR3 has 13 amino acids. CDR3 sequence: CASSLLGTDTQYF. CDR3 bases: TGTGCCAGCAGTCTCCTGGGCACAGATACGCAGTATTTT.

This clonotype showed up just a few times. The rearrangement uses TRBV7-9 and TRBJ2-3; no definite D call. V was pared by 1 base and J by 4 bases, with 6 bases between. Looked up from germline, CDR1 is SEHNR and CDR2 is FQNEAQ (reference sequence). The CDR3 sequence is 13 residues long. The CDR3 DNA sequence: TGTGCCAGCAGCTTAGTTGGCTCAGATACGCAGTATTTT. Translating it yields CASSLVGSDTQYF.

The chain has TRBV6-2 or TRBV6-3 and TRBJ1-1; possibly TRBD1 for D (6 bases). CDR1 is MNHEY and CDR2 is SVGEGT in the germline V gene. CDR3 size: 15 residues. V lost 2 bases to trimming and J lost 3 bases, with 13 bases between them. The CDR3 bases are TGTGCCAGCAGTTACCCCCCCACAGGGTACACTGAAGCTTTCTTT. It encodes CASSYPPTGYTEAFF.

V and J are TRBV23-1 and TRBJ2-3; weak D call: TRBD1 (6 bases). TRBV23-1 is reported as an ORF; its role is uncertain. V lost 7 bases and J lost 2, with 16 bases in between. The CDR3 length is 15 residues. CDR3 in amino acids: CASTQGLAHTDTQYF. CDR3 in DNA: TGCGCCAGCACCCAGGGGTTGGCACACACAGATACGCAGTATTTT.

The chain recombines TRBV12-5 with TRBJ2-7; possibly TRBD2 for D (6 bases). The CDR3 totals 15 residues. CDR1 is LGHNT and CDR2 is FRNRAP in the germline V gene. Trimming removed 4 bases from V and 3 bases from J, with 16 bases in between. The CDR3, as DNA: TGTGCTAGTGGTTCGCCCCTAGGAGCGGGCTACGAGCAGTACTTC. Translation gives CASGSPLGAGYEQYF.